This T cell receptor (beta chain) was documented in a study of shared clonotypes between healthy human individuals. The germline CDR1 and CDR2 sequences are MDHEN and SYDVKM. The CDR3 consists of 17 residues. Every unsorted PBMC PCR replicate was loaded with approximately 290 ng DNA, tens of thousands of T cell genomes. Profiling relied on immunoSEQ multiplex PCR, and the TCRdb table lists in-frame clones only, not all of them. The top ten clones hold under 15% of a sample with fewer than 500,000 clones, 75% to 80% of them seen once. The rearrangement links TRBV28 to TRBJ2-5, with D possibly TRBD2 on 6 matching bases. The J call could be wrong; TRBJ2-7 is a better fit for the DNA end. Sequencing used PBMCs. This sequence was found in a woman aged 40 to 55 in good health. Some clones in this sample may be carry-over from other donors' samples. The CDR3 DNA follows: TGTGCCAGCAGTCTCCTTAGACTCTCGGGAGCCACCTACGAGCAGTACTTC. Amino acid sequence: CASSLLRLSGATYEQYF.